Presented here are 15 T cell receptor beta chains from one specimen sequenced in a study of blood T cell repertoires in COVID-19. Libraries were prepared by immunoSEQ multiplex PCR; TCRdb keeps only in-frame clonotypes and omits some of them. The table includes approximately 240,000 clones, 65% to 85% detected once. Input material: peripheral blood. The source of these receptors is a woman between 40 and 55 years old with active or convalescent COVID-19.

The chain couples TRBV5-4 to TRBJ1-1; D is ambiguous. The CDR3 sequence is 12 residues long. CDR1 and CDR2 from the germline V gene are SGHNT and YYREEE (reference sequence). V was clipped by 4 bases and J by 7 bases, with 11 bases between them. In DNA form, the CDR3 reads TGTGCCAGCAGCAAGCGGACGGGTGAAGCTTTCTTT. Translation gives CASSKRTGEAFF. Together with reference TRBV5-4 and TRBJ1-1, the CDR3 gives the full variable domain: ETGVTQSPTHLIKTRGQQVTLRCSSQSGHNTVSWYQQALGQGPQFIFQYYREEENGRGNFPPRFSGLQFPNYSSELNVNALELDDSALYLCASSKRTGEAFFGQGTRLTVV.

The chain recombines TRBV4-1 with TRBJ2-4; perhaps TRBD2 as D (6 bases). This CDR3 is built from 16 residues. Germline loops: CDR1 MGHRA, CDR2 YSYEKL. V was shortened by 0 bases and J by 0 bases, with 9 bases between the two germline ends. CDR3 sequence (DNA): TGCGCCAGCAGCCAAGAGGCGGGGTTAGCCAAAAACATTCAGTACTTC. This translates into CASSQEAGLAKNIQYF.

The rearrangement joins TRBV3-1 (or the pseudogene TRBV3-2) to TRBJ2-1; weak D call: TRBD2 (6 bases). Trimming took 3 bases from V and 4 from J, leaving 13 bases between them. Germline V lookup: CDR1 LGHDT, CDR2 YNNKEL (reference sequence). This CDR3 region has 15 residues. The CDR3 loop reads CASSQMAGRYNEQFF. CDR3 coding DNA: TGTGCCAGCAGCCAGATGGCGGGGAGGTACAATGAGCAGTTCTTC.

The J gene is TRBJ1-2, the V gene TRBV5-1; D gene uncertain. Germline loops: CDR1 SGHRS, CDR2 YFSETQ. The CDR3 runs to 14 residues. Trimming removed 0 bases from V and 7 bases from J, with 13 bases in between. CDR3 DNA sequence: TGCGCCAGCAGCTTGGAGGACGGAGGTGGTGGCTACACCTTC. Protein sequence: CASSLEDGGGGYTF.

V and J are TRBV27 and TRBJ1-1; D not certain. V was cut by 5 bases and J by 0 bases, with 13 bases left in between. Germline V gene lookup returns CDR1 MNHEY and CDR2 SMNVEV (reference sequence). The CDR3 is made up of 15 amino acids. CDR3 in amino acids: CASSVALSLNTEAFF. The CDR3 nucleotides read TGTGCCAGCAGTGTAGCCCTTTCGCTGAACACTGAAGCTTTCTTT.

The chain employs TRBV9 and TRBJ1-4; no firm D call. Trimming stripped 3 bases from V and 4 bases from J, with 4 bases between. Germline values: CDR1 SGDLS, CDR2 YYNGEE. This CDR3 is built from 12 residues. The CDR3 loop is CASSGNNEKLFF. The CDR3, as DNA: TGTGCCAGCAGCGGTAATAATGAAAAACTGTTTTTT.

The chain carries TRBV30 and TRBJ1-4; D may be TRBD1 (5 bases). Germline values: CDR1 GTSNPN, CDR2 SVGIG (reference sequence). This CDR3 contains 13 residues. The V and J ends lost 4 bases and 7 bases respectively, with 13 bases between them. CDR3 DNA sequence: TGTGCCTGGAAGGTCGGGGGAGGTGAAAAACTGTTTTTT. Its translation is CAWKVGGGEKLFF.

The chain links TRBV6-5 to TRBJ2-2, with 7 bases that match TRBD1. Germline trimming cut 7 bases from V and 4 bases from J; bases unmatched to any gene: 9. CDR1 and CDR2 from the germline V gene are MNHEY and SVGAGI. The CDR3 sequence is 15 residues long. CDR3 bases: TGTGCCAGCATTCTAGACAGGGATTTCACCGGGGAGCTGTTTTTT. Its translation is CASILDRDFTGELFF.

This clone has only a few counts. The rearrangement uses TRBV20-1 and TRBJ2-7; 7 bases align to TRBD1. V trimming: 7 bases; J trimming: 5 bases; junction bases outside the gene matches: 5. Germline lookup yields CDR1 DFQATT and CDR2 SNEGSKA (reference sequence). The length of the CDR3 is 11 residues. The CDR3 is CSVKQGNEQYV. As DNA, the CDR3 is TGCAGTGTCAAACAGGGGAACGAGCAGTACGTC.

This clone turned up a few times. V and J are TRBV19 and TRBJ1-2; 9 positions match TRBD1. J was trimmed by 8 bases and V by 3 bases; bases with no gene match: 10. CDR1 and CDR2 from the germline V gene are LNHDA and SQIVND (reference sequence). The length of the CDR3 is 15 residues. CDR3 residues: CASSISGTGTGGYTF. As DNA, the CDR3 is TGTGCCAGTAGTATTTCCGGAACAGGGACAGGGGGCTACACCTTC.

The genes are TRBV19 and TRBJ2-5; TRBD1 is a possible D gene (5 bases). This CDR3 has 13 amino acids. The germline CDR1 and CDR2 sequences are LNHDA and SQIVND (reference sequence). V was pared by 7 bases and J by 5 bases, with 14 bases between. The CDR3 sequence: CASNRRVGETQYF. The CDR3 DNA follows: TGTGCCAGTAATCGCAGGGTTGGCGAGACCCAGTACTTC.

The J gene is TRBJ1-6, the V gene TRBV28, with 7 bases fitting TRBD1. The CDR3 consists of 13 residues. From germline, CDR1 is MDHEN and CDR2 SYDVKM. With 8 bases clipped from V and 10 bases from J, the junction kept 8 bases outside the gene matches. The CDR3 sequence is CASRDRVYSPLHF. Here the CDR3 DNA reads TGTGCCAGCCGTGACAGGGTCTACTCACCCCTCCACTTT.

CDR3 nucleotides: TGTGCCAGCAGCTTATATCGTCAGGGGGTTTGGGCAGATACGCAGTATTTT. Residues: CASSLYRQGVWADTQYF. The chain combines TRBV7-9 with TRBJ2-3; TRBD1 agrees at 7 bases. Trimming removed 2 bases from V and 4 bases from J; junction bases left unmatched: 12. Germline CDR1 and CDR2: SEHNR and FQNEAQ (reference sequence). The CDR3 extends over 17 amino acids. Filled out from reference TRBV7-9 and TRBJ2-3, the complete variable domain reads DTGVSQNPRHKITKRGQNVTFRCDPISEHNRLYWYRQTLGQGPEFLTYFQNEAQLEKSRLLSDRFSAERPKGSFSTLEIQRTEQGDSAMYLCASSLYRQGVWADTQYFGPGTRLTVL.

The V and J genes are TRBV13 and TRBJ2-7; 7 bases are shared with TRBD1. The CDR3 spans 15 residues. From germline, CDR1 is PRHDT and CDR2 FYEKMQ (reference sequence). Trimming cost V 5 bases and J 3 bases; bases outside gene matches: 10. CDR3 protein: CASSGTGVEGYEQYF. CDR3 DNA sequence: TGTGCCAGCAGCGGCACAGGGGTAGAGGGCTACGAGCAGTACTTC.

The chain uses TRBV11-2 and TRBJ2-4; tentatively, D is TRBD2 (6 bases). V was cut by 3 bases and J by 5 bases, with 11 bases left in between. The germline V gene has CDR1 SGHAT and CDR2 FQNNGV. The CDR3 is 14 amino acids. The CDR3 nucleotides are TGTGCCAGCAGCTTGATAGCGGTGGAAAACATTCAGTACTTC. Translating it yields CASSLIAVENIQYF.